Each of the 26 T cell receptor beta chains below was sequenced from the same sample in a study of T cells in Graves' hyperthyroidism and ophthalmopathy. Authors of the study amplified TCR beta CDR3 regions from RNA transcripts. First-round RT-PCR of the TCR CDR3 relied on the HTBI primer set. TCRdb re-called the multiplex PCR reads through MiXCR, storing one row per CDR3 protein. Here the sample spans around 800,000 distinct CDR3 sequences, roughly 37% being singletons. Sequenced: blood. The receptors derive from a man between 18 and 29 years old with Graves' hyperthyroidism.

This clonotype was picked up a small number of times. V is TRBV20-1 and J is TRBJ1-6; D possibly corresponds to TRBD1 (6 bases). The CDR3 contains 20 residues. Germline values: CDR1 DFQATT, CDR2 SNEGSKA (reference sequence). The ends were cut back, 3 bases at V and 7 bases at J, with 31 bases in the middle. CDR3 coding DNA: TGCAGTGCTAGCGCCCGCCGACAGGATGGGACTCTAATTGTGAATTCACCCCTCCACTTT. It is translated as CSASARRQDGTLIVNSPLHF.

This clonotype occurred many times. The chain couples TRBV9 to TRBJ1-2; TRBD1 matches at 11 bases. Trimming cost V 3 bases and J 4 bases; bases outside gene matches: 8. The germline V gene encodes CDR1 SGDLS and CDR2 YYNGEE. The CDR3 has 16 residues. CDR3 in DNA: TGTGCCAGCAGCGGCCTTGGGACAGGGGGTAGCTATGGCTACACCTTC. As protein: CASSGLGTGGSYGYTF.

As to this clonotype: A read error may explain this, as a much larger clone is one base away. The gene calls are TRBV6-1 and TRBJ1-6; no definite D call. CDR1 MNHNS and CDR2 SASEGT come from the germline V gene. The CDR3 runs to 13 residues. Written as DNA, the CDR3 is TGTGCCAGCAGTTTTTCAGCAGCGTCACCCCCCCACTTT. It translates to CASSFSAASPPHF.

This sequence joins TRBV2 and TRBJ1-5, with a weak D call TRBD1 (6 bases). CDR1 SNHLY and CDR2 FYNNEI come from the germline V gene. V gave up 6 bases and J gave up 5 bases, with 14 bases separating them. The CDR3 length is 14 residues. The CDR3 sequence: CASSAGEGDQPQHF. CDR3 DNA sequence: TGTGCCAGCAGCGCAGGGGAGGGGGATCAGCCCCAGCATTTT.

This clonotype was recorded a few times. The junction differs from germline at one of its ends, possibly a read error. The chain carries TRBV12-3 or TRBV12-4 and TRBJ2-7; 10 positions match TRBD2. The CDR3 consists of 11 residues. CDR3 bases: TGTGCCAGCAGCTTAGCGGGAGGGCAGTACTTC. It is translated as CASSLAGGQYF.

This clonotype was seen at least ten times. The chain has TRBV15 and TRBJ2-2, with a possible D match to TRBD2 (5 bases). The germline V and J ends were trimmed by 8 bases and 6 bases, with 16 bases remaining between them. Germline V gene data show CDR1 as LNHNV and CDR2 as YYDKDF (reference sequence). This CDR3 region has 14 residues. CDR3 nucleotides: TGTGCCACCCATCAAGACCTCGGGGCCGGGGAGCTGTTTTTT. Translating gives CATHQDLGAGELFF.

In its sample, this clonotype was seen once. The rearrangement links TRBV15 to TRBJ1-6; D unclear. The V end lost 0 bases, the J end lost 16 bases, and 16 bases lay between the germline ends. The CDR3 spans 14 residues. Germline V lookup: CDR1 LNHNV, CDR2 YYDKDF (reference sequence). The CDR3 loop reads CATSRDILGNALHF. The CDR3 DNA reads as TGTGCCACCAGCAGAGATATCCTAGGGAATGCTCTCCACTTT. Filled out from reference TRBV15 and TRBJ1-6, the complete variable domain reads DAMVIQNPRYQVTQFGKPVTLSCSQTLNHNVMYWYQQKSSQAPKLLFHYYDKDFNNEADTPDNFQSRRPNTSFCFLDIRSPGLGDTAMYLCATSRDILGNALHFGNGTRLTVT.

Here the CDR3 reads CASSQIGDEQYF. CDR3 bases: TGTGCCAGCAGCCAGATCGGGGACGAGCAGTACTTC. This chain joins TRBV11-2 and TRBJ2-7; maybe TRBD2 (5 bases). V was pared by 5 bases and J by 5 bases, with 10 bases between. Germline values: CDR1 SGHAT, CDR2 FQNNGV. CDR3 length: 12 residues.

Comment on this clonotype: A much larger clone differs by one base, so this may be a read error. No conserved phenylalanine or tryptophan is present at the end of the CDR3, so a read error is the likely explanation. V and J are TRBV19 and TRBJ1-2, with 7 bases identical to TRBD1. The CDR3 has 16 amino acids. The J segment lost 2 bases and the V segment lost 9 bases, leaving 15 bases of the junction unmatched. Looked up from germline, CDR1 is LNHDA and CDR2 is SQIVND (reference sequence). This chain's CDR3 is CASSNPGQINNYGYTL. CDR3 in DNA: TGTGCCAGCAGCAATCCGGGACAGATAAACAACTATGGCTACACCCTC.

V usage is TRBV25-1 and J usage is TRBJ2-3; 9 nucleotides agree with TRBD1. Germline assignment: CDR1 MGHDK and CDR2 SYGVNS. This CDR3 spans 16 amino acids. Unmatched junction bases numbered 8, after V lost 7 bases and J lost 0 bases. The CDR3 nucleotides read TGTGCCAGCACCACAGGGACAGGGTCTAGCACAGATACGCAGTATTTT. As protein: CASTTGTGSSTDTQYF.

Only a few counts were recorded for this clonotype. The chain is built from TRBV20-1 and TRBJ1-2; D possibly corresponds to TRBD1 (5 bases). Per the germline V gene, CDR1 is DFQATT and CDR2 is SNEGSKA (reference sequence). Trimming took off 5 bases at V and 8 bases at J, with 27 bases between the two ends. The length of the CDR3 is 16 residues. The CDR3 DNA is TGCAGTGCTCCCGGGAAAGGATACAGGTTCGAGAGGGGCTACACCTTC. It encodes CSAPGKGYRFERGYTF.

This clonotype has ten or more counts. The chain carries TRBV12-3 or TRBV12-4 and TRBJ1-2; TRBD1 is a possible D gene (6 bases). Trimming pared 3 bases from V and 4 bases from J, leaving 12 bases between. The CDR3 extends over 14 amino acids. CDR3 sequence (DNA): TGTGCCAGCAGTTTTGTGGGGGGCGTCTATGGCTACACCTTC. Translation: CASSFVGGVYGYTF.

V gene TRBV7-9 combines with J gene TRBJ2-2, with 14 nucleotides matching TRBD2. V lost 5 bases, J lost 4 bases, and 9 bases stayed unmatched. CDR3 length: 18 residues. From germline, CDR1 is SEHNR and CDR2 FQNEAQ (reference sequence). For the CDR3, the DNA is TGTGCCAGCAGCGCCGTCGTCGGACTAGCGGGAGGCACCGGGGAGCTGTTTTTT. It translates to CASSAVVGLAGGTGELFF.

The chain employs TRBV25-1 and TRBJ1-1; D unresolved. Germline assignment: CDR1 MGHDK and CDR2 SYGVNS. V was shortened by 1 base and J by 1 base, with 16 bases between the two germline ends. The CDR3 totals 17 residues. CDR3 DNA: TGTGCCAGCAGTGAATTCTTCCCCGACGGGGAGAACACTGAAGCTTTCTTT. Its protein product is CASSEFFPDGENTEAFF. Together with reference TRBV25-1 and TRBJ1-1, the CDR3 gives the full variable domain: EADIYQTPRYLVIGTGKKITLECSQTMGHDKMYWYQQDPGMELHLIHYSYGVNSTEKGDLSSESTVSRIRTEHFPLTLESARPSHTSQYLCASSEFFPDGENTEAFFGQGTRLTVV.

The chain is built from TRBV29-1 and TRBJ2-7, with 11 bases fitting TRBD1. CDR3 length equals 13 residues. The junction had 9 bases not matched to a gene; V was cut back by 8 bases and J by 6 bases. Germline V gene lookup returns CDR1 SQVTM and CDR2 ANQGSEA. CDR3 amino acids: CSLGTGGKVEQYF. The CDR3 nucleotides are TGCAGCTTGGGGACAGGGGGTAAGGTCGAGCAGTACTTC.

This chain links TRBV5-1 with TRBJ1-1; D might be TRBD1 (5 bases). Trimming pared 1 base from V and 10 bases from J, leaving 23 bases between. The V gene's germline CDR1 is SGHRS and CDR2 YFSETQ. This CDR3 has 16 amino acids. In nucleotides, the CDR3 is TGCGCCAGCAGCTTGACGCAGGCGACCAGGGATTCGCGAGCTTTCTTT. This translates into CASSLTQATRDSRAFF.

V gene TRBV7-2 combines with J gene TRBJ1-5; D possibly corresponds to TRBD1 (5 bases). Trimming removed 3 bases at V and 1 base at J, with 25 bases between. CDR1 is SGHTA, CDR2 FQGNSA, per germline. The CDR3 is 20 residues long. In DNA form, the CDR3 reads TGTGCCAGCAGCTTTTCTGCGGCAGGGCGTGGGTTGAGGAGCAATCAGCCCCAGCATTTT. It translates to CASSFSAAGRGLRSNQPQHF.

The chain combines TRBV20-1 with TRBJ1-1, with D perhaps matching TRBD1 (5 bases). With 0 bases removed from V and 5 bases from J, the gap between germline ends came to 16 bases. CDR1 is DFQATT and CDR2 is SNEGSKA in the germline V gene (reference sequence). This CDR3 is built from 15 residues. CDR3 loop: CSARDAGQGRTEAFF. CDR3 in DNA: TGCAGTGCTAGAGATGCGGGGCAGGGAAGAACTGAAGCTTTCTTT.

The count of this clonotype is one. A read error may produce the germline difference seen at one junction end. This chain links TRBV4-1 with TRBJ2-7, with 8 bases aligning to TRBD2. The CDR3 extends over 13 amino acids. Per the germline V gene, CDR1 is MGHRA and CDR2 is YSYEKL. The CDR3 protein is CASGSGENYEQYF. CDR3 DNA sequence: TGTGCCAGCGGTAGCGGGGAGAACTACGAGCAGTACTTC.

The rearrangement uses TRBV7-9 and TRBJ2-7; D ambiguous. Trimming pared 3 bases from V and 0 bases from J, leaving 9 bases between. Germline CDR1 is SEHNR and CDR2 is FQNEAQ (reference sequence). This CDR3 contains 14 residues. The CDR3 here is CASSFLDRSYEQYF. The CDR3 nucleotides are TGTGCCAGCAGCTTCTTAGATCGCTCCTACGAGCAGTACTTC. Together with reference TRBV7-9 and TRBJ2-7, the CDR3 gives the full variable domain: DTGVSQNPRHKITKRGQNVTFRCDPISEHNRLYWYRQTLGQGPEFLTYFQNEAQLEKSRLLSDRFSAERPKGSFSTLEIQRTEQGDSAMYLCASSFLDRSYEQYFGPGTRLTVT.

As to this clonotype: Because the CDR3's place on the DNA is in doubt, the DNA is left out and the CDR3 is given as listed by TCRdb. CDR3 sequence: CASSFGQGAYEHF. This rearrangement joins TRBV7-6 to TRBJ1-5; TRBD1, the table's D call, was not compared with the DNA. The germline gives CDR1 SGHVS, CDR2 FNYEAQ. From its first to its last residue, the CDR3 has 13 amino acids.

This clonotype was counted ten times or more. The rearrangement links TRBV7-8 to TRBJ1-3; D not resolved. Germline CDR1 and CDR2: SGHVS and FQNEAQ. Between the trimmed V and J ends, which lost 5 bases and 1 base, there was a span of 12 bases. CDR3 length equals 15 residues. The CDR3 DNA reads as TGTGCCAGCAGCCCGCCTGGGTGGTCTGGAAACACCATATATTTT. Its translation is CASSPPGWSGNTIYF. The full variable domain, with the rest looked up from reference TRBV7-8 and TRBJ1-3, is GAGVSQSPRYKVAKRGQDVALRCDPISGHVSLFWYQQALGQGPEFLTYFQNEAQLDKSGLPSDRFFAERPEGSVSTLKIQRTQQEDSAVYLCASSPPGWSGNTIYFGEGSWLTVV.

The rearrangement links TRBV2 to TRBJ2-7; perhaps TRBD1 as D (6 bases). This CDR3 is 16 amino acids long. V lost 5 bases and J 3 bases, leaving 20 bases between the germline ends. The germline CDR1 and CDR2 sequences are SNHLY and FYNNEI. CDR3 protein: CASSNRPRQGIYEQYF. DNA of the CDR3: TGTGCCAGCAGTAACCGACCGCGGCAGGGGATCTACGAGCAGTACTTC.

With regard to this clonotype: It differs at one base from a far larger clone, so likely a read error. J is TRBJ1-5 and V is TRBV7-9; D remains ambiguous. In germline, CDR1 is SEHNR, CDR2 FQNEAQ (reference sequence). The CDR3 extends over 13 amino acids. CDR3 sequence (DNA): TGTGCCAGCAGCTTTGGAGGGAATCAGTCCCAGCATTTT. Translating gives CASSFGGNQSQHF.

This clonotype was counted ten times or more. The rearrangement links TRBV7-8 to TRBJ1-3; D is undetermined. Trimming stripped 3 bases from V and 1 base from J, with 10 bases between. Per germline, CDR1 SGHVS and CDR2 FQNEAQ. The CDR3 is 15 residues long. This CDR3 is CASSFDPLSGNTIYF. In DNA form, the CDR3 reads TGTGCCAGCAGCTTCGATCCTTTATCTGGAAACACCATATATTTT.

The chain is built from TRBV2 and TRBJ1-1; D is ambiguous. Germline loops: CDR1 SNHLY, CDR2 FYNNEI. The CDR3 is 16 residues long. With 5 bases removed from V and 1 base from J, the gap between germline ends came to 17 bases. In DNA, the CDR3 is TGTGCCAGCAGTTTCCTGAACATTCCAGGGAACACTGAAGCTTTCTTT. Encoded protein: CASSFLNIPGNTEAFF.